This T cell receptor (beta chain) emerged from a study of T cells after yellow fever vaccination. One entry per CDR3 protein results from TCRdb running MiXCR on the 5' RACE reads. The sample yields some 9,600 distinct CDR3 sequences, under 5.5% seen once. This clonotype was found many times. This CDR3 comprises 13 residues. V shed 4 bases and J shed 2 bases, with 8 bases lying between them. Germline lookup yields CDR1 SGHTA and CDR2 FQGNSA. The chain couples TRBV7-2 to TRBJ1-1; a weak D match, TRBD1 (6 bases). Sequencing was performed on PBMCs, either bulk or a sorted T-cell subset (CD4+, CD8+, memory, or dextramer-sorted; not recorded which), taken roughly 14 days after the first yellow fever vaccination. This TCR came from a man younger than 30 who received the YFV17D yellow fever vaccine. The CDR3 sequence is CASSWTVNTEAFF. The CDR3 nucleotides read TGTGCCAGCAGCTGGACAGTAAACACTGAAGCTTTCTTT.